One sample yielded the 18 T cell receptor beta chains listed below, sequenced in a study of shared clonotypes between healthy human individuals. The protocol was immunoSEQ multiplex PCR, while the TCRdb copy is restricted to in-frame clones and leaves out a portion. There are millions of clones in the sample; 90% to 95% occur only once, and around 0.13% lies in the top ten. Source material: naive CD4+ T cells sorted from blood. Subset: CD45RA+ positively selected. Source of these receptors: a man aged 18-30 years in good health.

CDR3 residues: CASSVPSLAYNEQFF. In nucleotides, the CDR3 is TGTGCCAGCAGTGTACCGAGTCTCGCCTACAATGAGCAGTTCTTC. The V gene is TRBV2, the J gene TRBJ2-1; no firm D call. Between the trimmed V and J ends, which lost 4 bases and 2 bases, there was a span of 12 bases. Germline V lookup: CDR1 SNHLY, CDR2 FYNNEI. The CDR3 length is 15 residues.

The CDR3, as DNA: TGCGCCAGCAGCCAAGATAGGGGACAGGGGATCGAGCAGTACTTC. It yields the protein CASSQDRGQGIEQYF. The chain has TRBV4-3 and TRBJ2-7, with 10 bases matching TRBD1. The ends lost 0 bases at V and 6 bases at J; junction bases unmatched: 5. Germline V CDR1 and CDR2: LGHNA, YSLEER. The CDR3 covers 15 residues.

This chain connects TRBV6-4 to TRBJ2-6, with a possible D match to TRBD1 (6 bases). V was cut by 6 bases and J by 2 bases, with 11 bases left in between. The germline V gene has CDR1 MRHNA and CDR2 SNTAGT. This CDR3 has 15 amino acids. The CDR3 spells CASSRTGTGANVLTF. CDR3 in DNA: TGTGCCAGCAGCCGCACAGGGACTGGGGCCAACGTCCTGACTTTC.

This chain joins TRBV28 and TRBJ2-3, with TRBD2 identical over 7 bases. In germline, CDR1 is MDHEN, CDR2 SYDVKM. Trimming removed 3 bases from V and 6 bases from J; junction bases left unmatched: 6. The CDR3 runs 14 residues. CDR3 protein: CASSLGTKVDTQYF. DNA of the CDR3: TGTGCCAGCAGTTTGGGGACTAAGGTGGATACGCAGTATTTT. Together with reference TRBV28 and TRBJ2-3, the CDR3 gives the full variable domain: DVKVTQSSRYLVKRTGEKVFLECVQDMDHENMFWYRQDPGLGLRLIYFSYDVKMKEKGDIPEGYSVSREKKERFSLILESASTNQTSMYLCASSLGTKVDTQYFGPGTRLTVL.

The chain has TRBV27 and TRBJ2-5, with 7 bases that match TRBD1. In germline, CDR1 is MNHEY, CDR2 SMNVEV (reference sequence). The CDR3 runs 14 residues. V dropped 0 bases and J dropped 2; count of bases not matched to a gene: 0. The CDR3, as DNA: TGTGCCAGCAGTTTATCCAGGGGGCAAGAGACCCAGTACTTC. This sequence encodes CASSLSRGQETQYF.

The V and J genes are TRBV5-4 and TRBJ2-7; TRBD1 matches at 10 bases. The germline gives CDR1 SGHNT, CDR2 YYREEE (reference sequence). Germline trimming cut 0 bases from V and 4 bases from J; bases unmatched to any gene: 4. The CDR3 consists of 15 residues. Written as DNA, the CDR3 is TGTGCCAGCAGCTTGGGTGGGGGACAGGGGTACGAGCAGTACTTC. Translating gives CASSLGGGQGYEQYF. Full variable domain (rest looked up from reference TRBV5-4 and TRBJ2-7): ETGVTQSPTHLIKTRGQQVTLRCSSQSGHNTVSWYQQALGQGPQFIFQYYREEENGRGNFPPRFSGLQFPNYSSELNVNALELDDSALYLCASSLGGGQGYEQYFGPGTRLTVT.

This chain connects TRBV30 to TRBJ1-1; a weak D match, TRBD1 (6 bases). V lost 4 bases to trimming and J lost 2 bases, with 11 bases between them. Per germline, CDR1 GTSNPN and CDR2 SVGIG (reference sequence). The CDR3 is made up of 13 amino acids. CDR3 sequence reads: CAWIDRRNTEAFF. The CDR3 DNA reads TGTGCCTGGATTGACAGGCGAAACACTGAAGCTTTCTTT.

This sequence joins TRBV5-1 and TRBJ2-2; D gene unclear. V was clipped by 2 bases and J by 5 bases, with 13 bases between them. The CDR3 spans 15 residues. Germline V gene data show CDR1 as SGHRS and CDR2 as YFSETQ. CDR3 DNA sequence: TGCGCCAGCAGCTTTGGGCAGGCTGGGACCGGGGAGCTGTTTTTT. Its translation is CASSFGQAGTGELFF.

This clone has just one count. The chain combines TRBV9 with TRBJ2-1; D gene uncertain. V lost 0 bases to trimming and J lost 0 bases, with 10 bases between them. The CDR3 totals 16 residues. Germline V lookup: CDR1 SGDLS, CDR2 YYNGEE. The CDR3 is CASSVEGLSSYNEQFF. CDR3 nucleotides: TGTGCCAGCAGCGTAGAGGGTCTAAGCTCCTACAATGAGCAGTTCTTC.

The chain employs TRBV28 and TRBJ1-2, with D uncertain. The CDR3 is 16 residues long. V was clipped by 6 bases and J by 0 bases, with 17 bases between them. The germline V gene encodes CDR1 MDHEN and CDR2 SYDVKM. CDR3 sequence reads: CASSLLRTDANYGYTF. The CDR3 nucleotides read TGTGCCAGCAGCCTCCTCCGGACGGACGCTAACTATGGCTACACCTTC.

This chain links TRBV11-1 with TRBJ2-1; 10 bases fit TRBD2. V trimming: 7 bases; J trimming: 4 bases; junction bases outside the gene matches: 13. From germline, CDR1 is SGHAT and CDR2 FQDESV (reference sequence). This CDR3 is 17 amino acids long. CDR3 sequence (DNA): TGTGCCAGCAACCCATCCCCACTAGCGGGGAGATACAATGAGCAGTTCTTC. Amino acid sequence: CASNPSPLAGRYNEQFF.

The genes are TRBV19 and TRBJ1-2; 7 bases agree with TRBD1. The CDR3 is made up of 12 amino acids. Germline CDR1 reads LNHDA; CDR2 reads SQIVND (reference sequence). V lost 5 bases to trimming and J lost 8 bases; unmatched junction nucleotides: 5. The CDR3 nucleotides are TGTGCCAGTAGTCCCCGACAGGGCGGCTACACCTTC. Amino acid sequence: CASSPRQGGYTF.

The table lists this clone with a count of one. The chain employs TRBV9 and TRBJ2-1, with 8 bases lining up with TRBD2. This CDR3 is 12 amino acids long. V lost 3 bases to trimming and J lost 12 bases; unmatched junction nucleotides: 5. The germline CDR1 and CDR2 sequences are SGDLS and YYNGEE. CDR3 sequence: CASSATSGVQFF. As DNA, the CDR3 is TGTGCCAGCAGCGCAACTAGCGGTGTGCAGTTCTTC.

The V and J genes are TRBV5-1 and TRBJ2-7; the D gene is possibly TRBD2 (6 bases). The V end lost 6 bases, the J end lost 6 bases, and 10 bases lay between the germline ends. The CDR3 totals 11 residues. Germline V gene lookup returns CDR1 SGHRS and CDR2 YFSETQ. The CDR3 loop is CASTLGGEQYF. The CDR3 coding sequence is TGCGCCAGCACCCTCGGGGGCGAGCAGTACTTC. Combining the CDR3 with reference TRBV5-1 and TRBJ2-7 gives the whole variable domain KAGVTQTPRYLIKTRGQQVTLSCSPISGHRSVSWYQQTPGQGLQFLFEYFSETQRNKGNFPGRFSGRQFSNSRSEMNVSTLELGDSALYLCASTLGGEQYFGPGTRLTVT.

This chain links TRBV28 with TRBJ1-2; TRBD1 is a possible D gene (5 bases). The V end lost 3 bases, the J end lost 4 bases, and 18 bases lay between the germline ends. The CDR3 spans 16 residues. Germline-derived CDR1 and CDR2 are MDHEN and SYDVKM. The CDR3: CASSFAGRFGGYGYTF. CDR3 coding DNA: TGTGCCAGCAGTTTCGCTGGACGCTTTGGGGGCTATGGCTACACCTTC.

The chain links TRBV7-9 to TRBJ1-1; D call uncertain. Germline CDR1 SEHNR, CDR2 FQNEAQ (reference sequence). This CDR3 has 13 residues. V was shortened by 5 bases and J by 8 bases, with 15 bases between the two germline ends. CDR3 coding DNA: TGTGCCAGCAGCATGAGGGTGGGAAGGGAAGCTTTCTTT. Its translation: CASSMRVGREAFF.

In regard to this clone: Additional DNA sequences in this sample encode the identical CDR3. The chain links TRBV7-2 to TRBJ2-5, with D maybe TRBD2 (5 bases). The J call is uncertain, as TRBJ2-7 better fits the DNA end. From germline, CDR1 is SGHTA and CDR2 FQGNSA. The CDR3 consists of 13 residues. CDR3 sequence reads: CASSLERAYEQYF. The CDR3 DNA reads TGTGCCAGCAGCTTAGAGAGGGCCTACGAGCAGTACTTC.

The chain employs TRBV30 and TRBJ1-3; D is uncertain. CDR1 is GTSNPN and CDR2 is SVGIG in the germline V gene (reference sequence). This CDR3 is 13 amino acids long. V lost 7 bases and J 0 bases, leaving 10 bases between the germline ends. CDR3 in DNA: TGTGCCTCCTCAGAGAGCTCTGGAAACACCATATATTTT. Translation gives CASSESSGNTIYF.